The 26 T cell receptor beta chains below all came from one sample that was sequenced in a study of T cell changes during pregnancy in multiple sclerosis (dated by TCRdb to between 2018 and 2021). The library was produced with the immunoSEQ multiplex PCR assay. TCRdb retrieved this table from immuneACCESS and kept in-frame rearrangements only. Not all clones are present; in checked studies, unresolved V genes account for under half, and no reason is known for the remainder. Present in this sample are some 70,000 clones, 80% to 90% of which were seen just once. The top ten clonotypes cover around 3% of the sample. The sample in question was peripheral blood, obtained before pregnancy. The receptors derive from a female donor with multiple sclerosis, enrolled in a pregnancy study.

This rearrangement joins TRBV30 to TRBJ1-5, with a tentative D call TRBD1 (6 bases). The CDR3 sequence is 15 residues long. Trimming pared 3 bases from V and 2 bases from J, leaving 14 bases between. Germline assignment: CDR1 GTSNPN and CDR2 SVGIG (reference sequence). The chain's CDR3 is CAWSLRTAGNQPQHF. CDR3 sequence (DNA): TGTGCCTGGAGCCTCCGGACAGCGGGCAATCAGCCCCAGCATTTT.

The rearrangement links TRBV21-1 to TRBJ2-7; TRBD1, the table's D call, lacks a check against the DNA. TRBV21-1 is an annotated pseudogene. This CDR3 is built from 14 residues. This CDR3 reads CASSPRQSPYEQYF. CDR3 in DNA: TGTGCCAGCAGCCCCCGTCAGTCTCCCTACGAGCAGTACTTC.

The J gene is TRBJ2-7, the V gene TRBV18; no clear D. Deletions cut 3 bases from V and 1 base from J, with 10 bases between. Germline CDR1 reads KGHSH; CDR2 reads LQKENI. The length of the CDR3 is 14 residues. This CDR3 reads CASSPPSVSYEQYF. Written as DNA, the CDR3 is TGTGCCAGCTCACCCCCCTCGGTGTCCTACGAGCAGTACTTC. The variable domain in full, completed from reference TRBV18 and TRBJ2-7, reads NAGVMQNPRHLVRRRGQEARLRCSPMKGHSHVYWYRQLPEEGLKFMVYLQKENIIDESGMPKERFSAEFPKEGPSILRIQQVVRGDSAAYFCASSPPSVSYEQYFGPGTRLTVT.

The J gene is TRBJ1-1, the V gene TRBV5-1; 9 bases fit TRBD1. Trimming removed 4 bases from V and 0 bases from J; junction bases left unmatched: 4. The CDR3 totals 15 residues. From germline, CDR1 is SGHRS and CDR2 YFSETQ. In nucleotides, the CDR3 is TGCGCCAGCAGCGGCGGGACAGGGATGAACACTGAAGCTTTCTTT. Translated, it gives CASSGGTGMNTEAFF.

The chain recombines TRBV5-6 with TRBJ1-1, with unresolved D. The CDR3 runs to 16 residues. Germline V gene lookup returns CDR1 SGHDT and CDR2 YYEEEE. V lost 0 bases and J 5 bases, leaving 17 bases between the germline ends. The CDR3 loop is CASSLGAGSRGTEAFF. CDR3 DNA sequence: TGTGCCAGCAGCTTGGGGGCGGGGAGCAGAGGAACTGAAGCTTTCTTT.

The CDR3 spells CASSLDGVSPEAFF. Here the CDR3 DNA reads TGTGCCAGCAGCTTAGACGGGGTCAGTCCCGAAGCTTTCTTT. J is TRBJ1-1 and V is TRBV7-3; D remains unclear. Trimming took off 2 bases at V and 8 bases at J, with 15 bases between the two ends. Germline-derived CDR1 and CDR2 are SGHTA and FQGTGA. The CDR3 consists of 14 residues. Variable domain in full (rest from reference TRBV7-3 and TRBJ1-1): GAGVSQTPSNKVTEKGKYVELRCDPISGHTALYWYRQSLGQGPEFLIYFQGTGAADDSGLPNDRFFAVRPEGSVSTLKIQRTERGDSAVYLCASSLDGVSPEAFFGQGTRLTVV.

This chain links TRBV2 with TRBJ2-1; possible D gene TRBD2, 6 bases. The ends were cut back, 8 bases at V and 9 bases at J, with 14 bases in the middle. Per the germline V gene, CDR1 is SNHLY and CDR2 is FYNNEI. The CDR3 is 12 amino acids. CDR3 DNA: TGTGCCAGCCTCGATCCGGGAGTTGAGCAGTTCTTC. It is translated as CASLDPGVEQFF.

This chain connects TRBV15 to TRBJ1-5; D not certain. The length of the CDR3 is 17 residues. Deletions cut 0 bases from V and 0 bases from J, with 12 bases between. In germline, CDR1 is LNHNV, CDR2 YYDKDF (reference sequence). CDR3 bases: TGTGCCACCAGCAGAGATTCCAATTCAATTAGCAATCAGCCCCAGCATTTT. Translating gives CATSRDSNSISNQPQHF.

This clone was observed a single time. The CDR3 nucleotides read TGTGCCAGCAGCTTACTGGGCCTCGGGGGGGATGAGCAGTTCTTC. Protein sequence: CASSLLGLGGDEQFF. The genes are TRBV7-3 and TRBJ2-1, with 8 positions matching TRBD2. Germline-derived CDR1 and CDR2 are SGHTA and FQGTGA. The CDR3 sequence is 15 residues long. Trimming took 2 bases from V and 8 from J; bases not matched to a gene: 8.

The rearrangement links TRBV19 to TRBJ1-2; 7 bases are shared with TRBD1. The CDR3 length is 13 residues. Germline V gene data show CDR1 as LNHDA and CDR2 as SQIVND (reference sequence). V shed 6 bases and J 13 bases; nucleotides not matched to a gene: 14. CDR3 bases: TGTGCCAGTAGCGACATTCGAACAGGGGAAGGCACCTTC. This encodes CASSDIRTGEGTF.

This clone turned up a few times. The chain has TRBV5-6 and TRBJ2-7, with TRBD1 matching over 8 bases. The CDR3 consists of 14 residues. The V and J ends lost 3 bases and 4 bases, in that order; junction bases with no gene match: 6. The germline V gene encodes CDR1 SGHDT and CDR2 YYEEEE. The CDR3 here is CASSSGQGRYEQYF. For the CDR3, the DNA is TGTGCCAGCAGCTCCGGACAGGGTCGGTACGAGCAGTACTTC.

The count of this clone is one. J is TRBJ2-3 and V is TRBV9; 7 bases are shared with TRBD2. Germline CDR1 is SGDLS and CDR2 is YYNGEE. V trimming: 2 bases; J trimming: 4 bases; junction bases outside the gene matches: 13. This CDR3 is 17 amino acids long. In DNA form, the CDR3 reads TGTGCCAGCAGCGTCACCGCGACTAGCCCTCCGGCAGATACGCAGTATTTT. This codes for CASSVTATSPPADTQYF.

For the CDR3, the DNA is TGTGCCAGCAGCGTAGACGGGAGGTGGGGACAGGGGTACACCGGGGAGCTGTTTTTT. Translated: CASSVDGRWGQGYTGELFF. The V gene is TRBV9, the J gene TRBJ2-2, with 10 bases lining up with TRBD1. CDR3 size: 19 residues. The junction had 11 bases not matched to a gene; V was cut back by 0 bases and J by 3 bases. CDR1 and CDR2 (germline): SGDLS, YYNGEE.

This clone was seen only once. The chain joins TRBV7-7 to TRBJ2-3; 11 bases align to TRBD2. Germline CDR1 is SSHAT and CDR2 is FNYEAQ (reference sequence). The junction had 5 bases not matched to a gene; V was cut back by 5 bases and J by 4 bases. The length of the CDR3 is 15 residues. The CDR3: CASSPTSGIADTQYF. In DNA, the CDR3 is TGTGCCAGCAGCCCGACTAGCGGGATAGCAGATACGCAGTATTTT. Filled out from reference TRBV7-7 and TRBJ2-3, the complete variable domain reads GAGVSQSPRYKVTKRGQDVTLRCDPISSHATLYWYQQALGQGPEFLTYFNYEAQPDKSGLPSDRFSAERPEGSISTLTIQRTEQRDSAMYRCASSPTSGIADTQYFGPGTRLTVL.

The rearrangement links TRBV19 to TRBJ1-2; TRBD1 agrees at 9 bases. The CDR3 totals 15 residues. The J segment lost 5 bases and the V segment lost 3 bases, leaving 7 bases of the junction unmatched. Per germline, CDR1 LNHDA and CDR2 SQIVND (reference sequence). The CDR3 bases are TGTGCCAGTAGTATCCTGGGACAGGGAGAATATGGCTACACCTTC. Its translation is CASSILGQGEYGYTF.

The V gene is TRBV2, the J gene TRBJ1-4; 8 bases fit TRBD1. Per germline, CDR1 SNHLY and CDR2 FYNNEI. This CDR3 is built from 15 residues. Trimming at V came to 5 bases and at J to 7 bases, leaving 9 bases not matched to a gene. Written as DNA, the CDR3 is TGTGCCAGCAGTCCCCAGGGGGCGCAAGGTGAAAAACTGTTTTTT. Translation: CASSPQGAQGEKLFF. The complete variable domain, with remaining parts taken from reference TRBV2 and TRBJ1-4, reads EPEVTQTPSHQVTQMGQEVILRCVPISNHLYFYWYRQILGQKVEFLVSFYNNEISEKSEIFDDQFSVERPDGSNFTLKIRSTKLEDSAMYFCASSPQGAQGEKLFFGSGTQLSVL.

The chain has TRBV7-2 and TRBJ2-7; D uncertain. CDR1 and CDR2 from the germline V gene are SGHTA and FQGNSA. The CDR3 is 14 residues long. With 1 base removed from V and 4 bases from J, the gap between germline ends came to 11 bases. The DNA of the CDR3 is TGTGCCAGCAGCTTAGGTCCGGTATCTTACGAGCAGTACTTC. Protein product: CASSLGPVSYEQYF.

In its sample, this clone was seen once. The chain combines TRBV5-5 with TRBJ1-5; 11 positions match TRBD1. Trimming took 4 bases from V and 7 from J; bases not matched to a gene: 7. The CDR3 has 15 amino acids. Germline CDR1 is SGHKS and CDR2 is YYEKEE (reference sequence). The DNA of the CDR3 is TGTGCCAGCAGCGCGGACAGGGGGCGCGGGCAGCCCCAGCATTTT. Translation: CASSADRGRGQPQHF.

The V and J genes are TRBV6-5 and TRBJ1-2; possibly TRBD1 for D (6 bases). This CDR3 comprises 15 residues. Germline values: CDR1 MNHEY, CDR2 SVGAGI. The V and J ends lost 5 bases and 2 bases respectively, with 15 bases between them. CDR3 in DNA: TGTGCCAGCAGTCCCAGTGGGGGGGCGAACTATGGCTACACCTTC. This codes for CASSPSGGANYGYTF.

In DNA form, the CDR3 reads TGTGCCTGGACCGACAACAGGGGGGCAGGTCAGCCCCAGCATTTT. Its translation is CAWTDNRGAGQPQHF. This sequence joins TRBV30 and TRBJ1-5, with 8 bases that match TRBD1. Germline loops: CDR1 GTSNPN, CDR2 SVGIG (reference sequence). This CDR3 comprises 15 residues. Trimming removed 4 bases from V and 6 bases from J; junction bases left unmatched: 11.

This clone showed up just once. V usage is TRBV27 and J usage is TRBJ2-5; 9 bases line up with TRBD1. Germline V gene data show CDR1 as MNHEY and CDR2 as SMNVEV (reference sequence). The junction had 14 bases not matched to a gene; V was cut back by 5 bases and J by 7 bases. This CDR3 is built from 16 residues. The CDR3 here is CASSPNRGPGLGTQYF. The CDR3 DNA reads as TGTGCCAGCAGTCCCAACAGGGGGCCGGGATTAGGGACCCAGTACTTC.

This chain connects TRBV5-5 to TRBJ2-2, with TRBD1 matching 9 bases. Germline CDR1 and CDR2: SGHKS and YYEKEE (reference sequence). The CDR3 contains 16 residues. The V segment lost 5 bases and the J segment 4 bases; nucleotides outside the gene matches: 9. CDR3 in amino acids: CASRPPGTGLTGELFF. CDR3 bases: TGTGCCAGCAGACCCCCCGGGACAGGGCTCACCGGGGAGCTGTTTTTT.

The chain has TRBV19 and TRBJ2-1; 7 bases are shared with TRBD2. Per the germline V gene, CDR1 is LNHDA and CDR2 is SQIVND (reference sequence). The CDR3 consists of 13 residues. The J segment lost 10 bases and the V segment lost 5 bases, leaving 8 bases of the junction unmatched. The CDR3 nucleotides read TGTGCCAGTAGTGCCGGGACTAAGATCGAGCAGTTCTTC. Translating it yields CASSAGTKIEQFF.

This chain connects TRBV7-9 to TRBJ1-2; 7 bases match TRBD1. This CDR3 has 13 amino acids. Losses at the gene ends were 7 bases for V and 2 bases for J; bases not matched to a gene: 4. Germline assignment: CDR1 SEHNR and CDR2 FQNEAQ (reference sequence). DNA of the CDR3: TGTGCCAGCACCCTGACAGGGAACTATGGCTACACCTTC. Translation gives CASTLTGNYGYTF.

The CDR3 DNA sequence: TGTGCCAGCAGTGTGGACAGACCGCAAGAGACCCAGTACTTC. It is translated as CASSVDRPQETQYF. This sequence joins TRBV6-1 and TRBJ2-5, with D possibly being TRBD1 (6 bases). CDR3 size: 14 residues. V was cut by 4 bases and J by 2 bases, with 11 bases left in between. CDR1 and CDR2 (germline): MNHNS, SASEGT.

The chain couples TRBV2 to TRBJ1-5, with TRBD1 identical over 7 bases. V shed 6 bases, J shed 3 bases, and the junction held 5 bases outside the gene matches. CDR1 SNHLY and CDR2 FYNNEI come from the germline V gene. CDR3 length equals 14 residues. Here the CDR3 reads CASSRDSINQPQHF. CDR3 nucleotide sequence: TGTGCCAGCAGCCGGGACAGCATCAATCAGCCCCAGCATTTT.